This is a list of T cell receptor beta chains from one sample in a study of OX40 agonist ivuxolimab in advanced cancers. TCRdb's table, derived via immunoSEQ multiplex PCR, lists solely in-frame clones and lacks some. The sample contains over 25,000 clones, less than 85% of which appear only once. The material sequenced was CD4+ or CD8+ T cells sorted from blood, taken in a trial of the OX40 agonist ivuxolimab. The receptors originated from an adult with an advanced solid tumor such as melanoma, head and neck, liver or kidney cancer. Each CDR3 is given with its conserved first and last residue. D genes are given only for firm matches. Clone size, where shown, is once, few, many, or a class for clones that have expanded.

clone_size	d_call	v_call	j_call	cdr3_aa	cdr3_nt
-	-	TRBV5-6	TRBJ1-2	CASSLGANYGYTF	TGTGCCAGCAGCTTGGGGGCTAACTATGGCTACACCTTC
-	-	TRBV4-1	TRBJ1-2	CASSQVPGSNYGYTF	TGCGCCAGCAGCCAAGTGCCGGGGAGTAACTATGGCTACACCTTC
few	TRBD1	TRBV10-3	TRBJ1-5	CAIWGGGGHQPQHF	TGTGCCATTTGGGGGGGAGGGGGCCATCAGCCCCAGCATTTT
-	-	TRBV7-8	TRBJ2-7	CASSLVAGIRHEQYF	TGTGCCAGCAGCTTAGTAGCTGGCATCCGTCACGAGCAGTACTTC
few	TRBD2	TRBV29-1	TRBJ2-3	CSVWGTSGRMADTQYF	TGCAGCGTTTGGGGGACTAGCGGGAGAATGGCAGATACGCAGTATTTT
-	TRBD1	TRBV11-2	TRBJ2-7	CASSSRDRAPYEQYF	TGTGCCAGCAGCTCAAGGGACAGGGCACCCTACGAGCAGTACTTC
-	TRBD2	TRBV7-6	TRBJ2-1	CASSLAQTSGSPGGSYNEQFF	TGTGCCAGCAGCTTAGCGCAGACTAGCGGGAGTCCTGGAGGCTCCTACAATGAGCAGTTCTTC
once	-	TRBV4-1	TRBJ2-3	CASSQALLRTDTQYF	TGCGCCAGCAGCCAAGCCCTCTTACGCACAGATACGCAGTATTTT
-	-	TRBV7-8	TRBJ2-6	CASSLGSGANVLTF	TGTGCCAGCAGCTTAGGGTCTGGGGCCAACGTCCTGACTTTC
once	-	TRBV30	TRBJ2-5	CAWSSGAGGGWVETQYF	TGTGCCTGGAGTTCAGGGGCCGGAGGGGGGTGGGTAGAGACCCAGTACTTC
-	-	TRBV19	TRBJ2-7	CASSMEGSSYEQYF	TGTGCCAGTAGTATGGAAGGGAGCTCCTACGAGCAGTACTTC
-	TRBD1	TRBV10-3	TRBJ1-2	CAIGGIGTGGSYGYTF	TGTGCCATCGGGGGTATTGGCACAGGGGGGAGCTATGGCTACACCTTC
few	TRBD2	TRBV7-8	TRBJ2-1	CASSLPSGSYNEQFF	TGTGCCAGCAGCTTACCTAGCGGCTCCTACAATGAGCAGTTCTTC
-	-	TRBV21-1	TRBJ2-7	CASSKAGTANSYEQYF	TGTGCCAGCAGCAAAGCTGGGACAGCGAATTCCTACGAGCAGTACTTC
-	TRBD2	TRBV6-5	TRBJ2-5	CASSPTSGNQETQYF	TGTGCCAGCAGCCCGACTAGCGGGAACCAAGAGACCCAGTACTTC
-	-	TRBV9	TRBJ2-5	CASSRRGESVQETQYF	TGTGCCAGCAGCCGCCGTGGGGAATCGGTTCAAGAGACCCAGTACTTC
-	TRBD1	TRBV19	TRBJ1-2	CASSWTGPDGYTF	TGTGCCAGTAGTTGGACAGGTCCGGATGGCTACACCTTC
-	-	TRBV19	TRBJ2-3	CASGTQQGGDTQYF	TGTGCCAGTGGGACCCAGCAGGGGGGAGATACGCAGTATTTT
-	-	TRBV29-1	TRBJ1-1	CSVEKRYTEAFF	TGCAGCGTTGAAAAAAGGTACACTGAAGCTTTCTTT
-	-	TRBV4-2	TRBJ1-2	CASSQPPTGTYGYTF	TGTGCCAGCAGCCAACCACCGACAGGAACCTATGGCTACACCTTC
-	-	TRBV5-1	TRBJ2-2	CASSNLQENTGELFF	TGCGCCAGCAGTAACCTACAGGAGAACACCGGGGAGCTGTTTTTT
few	-	TRBV6-5	TRBJ1-2	CASTNGAVYGYTF	TGTGCCAGCACGAACGGGGCAGTCTATGGCTACACCTTC
-	-	TRBV7-6	TRBJ2-5	CASSPEQDGETQYF	TGTGCCAGCAGCCCAGAGCAGGATGGGGAGACCCAGTACTTC
few	-	TRBV2	TRBJ2-3	CASSFTLAATDTQYF	TGTGCCAGCAGCTTCACTTTAGCGGCAACAGATACGCAGTATTTT
few	TRBD2	TRBV7-6	TRBJ2-7	CASSPTSGSDEQYF	TGTGCCAGCAGCCCTACTAGCGGGAGTGACGAGCAGTACTTC